Sequencing of this TCR beta chain was carried out in a study of T cell repertoires in aging, cancer and after chemotherapy. Looking at the study overall: Glioblastoma patients receiving temozolomide-based therapy gave paired samples before and after chemotherapy. General study findings and limits: Across the chemotherapy interval, each cancer cohort showed higher median generation probability, suggesting thymic rebound.

Multiplex touch-down PCR with TRB-A/B primers amplified rearranged V-D-J TRB sequences. TCRdb itself ran the multiplex PCR reads through MiXCR, one entry per CDR3 protein. Of some 2,600 distinct CDR3 sequences detected, more than 20% appear once; the ten largest clones hold 9% to 9.5%. Germline V gives CDR1 GTSNPN, CDR2 SVGIG (reference sequence). This CDR3 is built from 12 residues. The V end was cut by 4 bases, the J end by 9 bases, with 13 bases between. By sample share, this clonotype is large. Its target is unknown. The template was genomic DNA from peripheral blood, not RNA. Specimen: blood. The receptor was derived from a human donor with a solid tumor. The J gene is TRBJ2-1, the V gene TRBV30; no clear D gene. Written as DNA, the CDR3 is TGTGCCTGGACCCCCACGTGGGGTGAGCAGTTCTTC. It translates to CAWTPTWGEQFF.